Listed below are T cell receptor beta chains from one sample, sequenced in a study of glioma-infiltrating T cells. TCRdb re-analysed the multiplex PCR reads in MiXCR, keeping a single row per CDR3 protein. The table lists 300,000 to 400,000 distinct CDR3 sequences, less than 50% of them singletons. The source material was glioma tissue, nonneoplastic brain tissue, or PBMCs (not recorded which). These receptor sequences come from a human donor with low-grade glioma or glioblastoma, undergoing nonglioma brain surgery, or in good health (not recorded which). Each CDR3 is given with its conserved first and last residue. The order of the fields is clone size, J gene, V gene, D gene, CDR3 protein, CDR3 DNA. The D gene is left open where the match is weak. Size values are once, few and many counts, or a class for expanded clones, and some rows have none.

>.|TRBJ2-3|TRBV11-2|.
CASSSPNYHTQYF
TGTGCCAGCAGCTCTCCGAACTACCATACGCAGTATTTT
>.|TRBJ1-1|TRBV4-3|TRBD1
CASSQGDSLYTEAFF
TGCGCCAGCAGCCAAGGGGACAGCCTTTACACTGAAGCTTTCTTT
>many|TRBJ1-2|TRBV28|TRBD1
CASSPRGQGRDGYTF
TGTGCCAGCAGTCCACGCGGACAGGGGAGAGATGGCTACACCTTC
>few|TRBJ2-1|TRBV20-1|TRBD2
CSARERTSGSNEQFF
TGCAGTGCTAGAGAGAGGACTAGCGGGAGTAATGAGCAGTTCTTC
>.|TRBJ1-2|TRBV7-6|.
CASSSGPTSYVYTF
TGTGCCAGCAGCTCCGGACCTACTTCCTATGTCTACACCTTC
>few|TRBJ2-1|TRBV28|.
CASSSRQALYNEQFF
TGTGCCAGCAGTTCCCGGCAGGCCCTTTACAATGAGCAGTTCTTC
>many|TRBJ2-3|TRBV7-2|.
CASSPRNTDTQYF
TGTGCCAGCAGCCCCCGGAACACAGATACGCAGTATTTT
>many|TRBJ2-4|TRBV3-1|.
CASSFRGLSAKNIQYF
TGTGCCAGCAGCTTCCGTGGGTTATCAGCCAAAAACATTCAGTACTTC
>few|TRBJ2-6|TRBV27|.
CASSLISFSGANVLTF
TGTGCCAGCAGTTTAATCTCCTTCTCTGGGGCCAACGTCCTGACTTTC
>.|TRBJ2-7|TRBV20-1|.
CSASDREYEQCF
TGCAGTGCCAGCGATAGGGAGTACGAGCAGTGCTTC
>many|TRBJ2-3|TRBV20-1|.
CSANHRTDTQYF
TGCAGTGCTAACCACCGCACAGATACGCAGTATTTT
>few|TRBJ2-3|TRBV24-1|.
CATSDLSTDTQYF
TGTGCCACCAGTGATCTAAGCACAGATACGCAGTATTTT
>.|TRBJ2-7|TRBV28|.
CASSHVREQYF
TGTGCCAGCAGTCACGTTCGCGAGCAGTACTTC
>few|TRBJ1-1|TRBV28|.
CASSLYPRDISNTEAFF
TGTGCCAGCAGTCTCTACCCCCGGGACATATCGAACACTGAAGCTTTCTTT
>.|TRBJ2-5|TRBV28|TRBD2
CASSFGLAGGETRYF
TGTGCCAGCAGTTTTGGGCTAGCGGGCGGGGAGACCCGGTACTTC
>.|TRBJ2-7|TRBV7-2|.
CASSSEYEQYF
TGTGCCAGCAGCTCAGAATACGAGCAGTACTTC
>.|TRBJ1-1|TRBV11-3|TRBD1
CASSPSGQVNTEAFF
TGTGCCAGCAGCCCCTCCGGACAGGTGAACACTGAAGCTTTCTTT
>many|TRBJ2-5|TRBV20-1|TRBD1
CSAISTGARAQYF
TGCAGTGCTATTTCGACAGGGGCGAGAGCCCAGTACTTC
>.|TRBJ2-5|TRBV20-1|TRBD2
CSARDQRGGTSGRSQETQYF
TGCAGTGCTAGAGATCAAAGGGGAGGAACTAGCGGGAGATCTCAAGAGACCCAGTACTTC
>once|TRBJ2-3|TRBV4-1|.
CASSRGISVGPADTQYF
TGCGCCAGCAGCCGAGGGATTTCGGTAGGGCCCGCAGATACGCAGTATTTT
>.|TRBJ2-5|TRBV6-2/TRBV6-3|TRBD1
CASTTRTGGDRTQYF
TGTGCCAGCACCACCCGGACAGGGGGCGATCGGACCCAGTACTTC
>many|TRBJ1-4|TRBV28|.
CASHRRLKEKLFF
TGTGCCAGCCATCGGAGGTTAAAGGAAAAACTGTTTTTT
>many|TRBJ2-5|TRBV6-1|.
CASSASQETQYF
TGTGCCAGCAGTGCTTCCCAAGAGACCCAGTACTTC
>.|TRBJ1-3|TRBV2|.
CASSDRALGNTIYF
TGTGCCAGCAGTGACAGGGCCCTCGGAAACACCATATATTTT
>.|TRBJ2-1|TRBV6-4|.
CASSGASANSYNEQFF
TGTGCCAGCAGTGGGGCTAGCGCTAACTCCTACAATGAGCAGTTCTTC
>.|TRBJ1-1|TRBV19|.
CASSIWDTEAFF
TGTGCCAGTAGTATCTGGGACACTGAAGCTTTCTTT
>.|TRBJ2-3|TRBV6-2/TRBV6-3|.
CAIRVADTQYF
TGTGCCATCAGGGTGGCAGATACGCAGTATTTT
>many|TRBJ2-7|TRBV20-1|.
CSARDLSYEQYF
TGCAGTGCTAGAGACTTATCCTACGAGCAGTACTTC
>many|TRBJ1-2|TRBV28|.
CASSSSEGGQGGYTF
TGTGCCAGCAGTTCCTCGGAAGGGGGGCAGGGTGGCTACACCTTC
>few|TRBJ2-3|TRBV5-1|.
CASSLRMLTDTQYF
TGCGCCAGCAGCCTCCGGATGCTCACAGATACGCAGTATTTT
>few|TRBJ1-3|TRBV4-3|TRBD1
CASSQRDRVADTIYF
TGCGCCAGCAGCCAAAGGGACAGGGTTGCGGACACCATATATTTT
>.|TRBJ1-1|TRBV4-3|.
CASTGLNTEAFF
TGCGCCAGCACTGGTTTGAACACTGAAGCTTTCTTT
>.|TRBJ2-2|TRBV19|TRBD1
CASSINRGNTGELFF
TGTGCCAGTAGTATTAACAGGGGGAACACCGGGGAGCTGTTTTTT
>few|TRBJ2-7|TRBV28|.
CASSSYRTYEQYF
TGTGCCAGCAGTTCATACAGGACCTACGAGCAGTACTTC
>.|TRBJ2-1|TRBV4-3|TRBD1
CASSQEFGTGAGEQFF
TGCGCCAGCAGCCAAGAGTTCGGGACAGGAGCTGGCGAGCAGTTCTTC
>.|TRBJ2-5|TRBV7-2|.
CASSRTRTVRQETQYF
TGTGCCAGCAGCCGGACCAGGACGGTGAGGCAAGAGACCCAGTACTTC
>few|TRBJ1-2|TRBV10-3|.
CAISSGDRFDTF
TGTGCCATCAGCTCGGGGGATAGGTTTGACACCTTC
>few|TRBJ1-4|TRBV25-1|.
CASSDPTQGNWGNEKLFF
TGTGCCAGCAGTGACCCTACCCAGGGAAACTGGGGTAATGAAAAACTGTTTTTT
>few|TRBJ2-3|TRBV2|TRBD1
CASSATGTYTDTQYF
TGTGCCAGCAGTGCGACAGGGACCTACACAGATACGCAGTATTTT
>.|TRBJ2-5|TRBV7-2|TRBD2
CASSLSLAAETQYF
TGTGCCAGCAGCCTTTCACTAGCGGCTGAGACCCAGTACTTC
>.|TRBJ2-1|TRBV28|TRBD2
CASNLAGGGYNEQFF
TGTGCCAGCAACCTAGCGGGAGGGGGTTACAATGAGCAGTTCTTC
>.|TRBJ2-7|TRBV15|TRBD2
CATSRKLWSGGIDEQYF
TGTGCCACCAGCAGAAAGTTGTGGTCGGGGGGGATCGACGAGCAGTACTTC
>.|TRBJ2-3|TRBV25-1|TRBD2
CASSLRPLSSGRAADTQYF
TGTGCCAGCAGCTTAAGACCGCTGTCTAGCGGGAGGGCGGCAGATACGCAGTATTTT
>.|TRBJ2-1|TRBV6-5|TRBD2
CASSYSTSGSNEQFF
TGTGCCAGCAGTTACTCGACTAGCGGGAGTAATGAGCAGTTCTTC
>.|TRBJ2-1|TRBV4-2|TRBD2
CASSHPLPTSGRANEQFF
TGTGCCAGCAGCCACCCCCTCCCCACTAGCGGGAGGGCCAATGAGCAGTTCTTC
>many|TRBJ2-3|TRBV20-1|TRBD2
CSAHSAGGSTDTQYF
TGCAGTGCCCACTCAGCGGGGGGTTCCACAGATACGCAGTATTTT
>.|TRBJ2-5|TRBV7-9|.
CASSPRLGAGKTQYF
TGTGCCAGCAGCCCAAGACTAGGGGCCGGGAAGACCCAGTACTTC
>.|TRBJ1-1|TRBV2|.
CASRSDGRYTEAFF
TGTGCCAGCAGGTCGGACGGGCGGTACACTGAAGCTTTCTTT
>few|TRBJ1-5|TRBV28|.
CASSLTRDTTQPQHF
TGTGCCAGCAGTTTAACCAGGGATACGACTCAGCCCCAGCATTTT
>few|TRBJ2-1|TRBV14|.
CASSRPQTRGEQFF
TGTGCCAGCAGCCGACCACAGACTAGAGGTGAGCAGTTCTTC
>.|TRBJ1-1|TRBV28|.
CASSLHKGKAYEAFF
TGTGCCAGCAGTTTACACAAAGGGAAGGCATACGAAGCTTTCTTT
>.|TRBJ2-7|TRBV7-8|.
CASSLEVLGLRYEQYF
TGTGCCAGCAGCTTAGAAGTTCTAGGGTTAAGGTACGAGCAGTACTTC
>.|TRBJ1-3|TRBV5-5|.
CASSWGRAGSGNTIYF
TGTGCCAGCAGCTGGGGTAGAGCAGGCTCTGGAAACACCATATATTTT
>.|TRBJ2-1|TRBV11-2|TRBD1
CASSFRQGVNEQFF
TGTGCCAGCAGCTTTCGACAGGGGGTGAATGAGCAGTTCTTC
>.|TRBJ2-7|TRBV20-1|.
CSARSDMGSYEQYF
TGCAGTGCTAGAAGTGACATGGGATCCTACGAGCAGTACTTC
>.|TRBJ1-1|TRBV6-2/TRBV6-3|.
CASINRDTEAFF
TGTGCCAGCATCAACAGGGACACTGAAGCTTTCTTT
>many|TRBJ2-5|TRBV6-6|.
CASSYSKETQYF
TGTGCCAGCAGTTACTCGAAAGAGACCCAGTACTTC
>few|TRBJ2-7|TRBV10-3|TRBD2
CAISDERGISYEQYF
TGTGCCATCAGTGATGAGCGGGGGATATCCTACGAGCAGTACTTC
>.|TRBJ1-4|TRBV7-9|.
CASSSPGVGKLFF
TGTGCCAGCAGCAGTCCGGGGGTGGGAAAACTGTTTTTT